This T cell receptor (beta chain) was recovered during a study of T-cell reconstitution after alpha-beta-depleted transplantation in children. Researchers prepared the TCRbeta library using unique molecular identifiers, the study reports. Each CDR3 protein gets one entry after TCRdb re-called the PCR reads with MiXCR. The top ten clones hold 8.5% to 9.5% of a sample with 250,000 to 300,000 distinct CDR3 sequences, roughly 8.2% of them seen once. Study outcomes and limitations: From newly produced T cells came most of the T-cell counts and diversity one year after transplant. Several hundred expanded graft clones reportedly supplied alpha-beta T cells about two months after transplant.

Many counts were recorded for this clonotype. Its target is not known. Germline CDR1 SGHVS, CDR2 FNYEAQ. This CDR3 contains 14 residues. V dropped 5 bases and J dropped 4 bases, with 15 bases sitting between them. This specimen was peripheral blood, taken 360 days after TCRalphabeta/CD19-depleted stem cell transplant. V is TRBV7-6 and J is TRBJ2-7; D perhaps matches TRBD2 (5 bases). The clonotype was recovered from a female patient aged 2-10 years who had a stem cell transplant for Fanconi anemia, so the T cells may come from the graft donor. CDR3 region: CASSQGLYPYEQYF. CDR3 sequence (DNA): TGTGCCAGCAGCCAAGGACTCTACCCGTACGAGCAGTACTTC.